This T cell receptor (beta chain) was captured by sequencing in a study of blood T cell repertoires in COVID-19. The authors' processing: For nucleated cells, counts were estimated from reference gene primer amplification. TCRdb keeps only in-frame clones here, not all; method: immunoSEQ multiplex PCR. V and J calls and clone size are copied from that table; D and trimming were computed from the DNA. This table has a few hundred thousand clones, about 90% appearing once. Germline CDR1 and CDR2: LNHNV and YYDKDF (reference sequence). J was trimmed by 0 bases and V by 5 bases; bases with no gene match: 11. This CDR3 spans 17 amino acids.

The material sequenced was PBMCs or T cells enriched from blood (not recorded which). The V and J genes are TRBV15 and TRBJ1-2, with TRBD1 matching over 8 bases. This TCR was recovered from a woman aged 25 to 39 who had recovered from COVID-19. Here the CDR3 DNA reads TGTGCCACCAGCGGCCCCCGGGACAGGACCTCTAACTATGGCTACACCTTC. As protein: CATSGPRDRTSNYGYTF.